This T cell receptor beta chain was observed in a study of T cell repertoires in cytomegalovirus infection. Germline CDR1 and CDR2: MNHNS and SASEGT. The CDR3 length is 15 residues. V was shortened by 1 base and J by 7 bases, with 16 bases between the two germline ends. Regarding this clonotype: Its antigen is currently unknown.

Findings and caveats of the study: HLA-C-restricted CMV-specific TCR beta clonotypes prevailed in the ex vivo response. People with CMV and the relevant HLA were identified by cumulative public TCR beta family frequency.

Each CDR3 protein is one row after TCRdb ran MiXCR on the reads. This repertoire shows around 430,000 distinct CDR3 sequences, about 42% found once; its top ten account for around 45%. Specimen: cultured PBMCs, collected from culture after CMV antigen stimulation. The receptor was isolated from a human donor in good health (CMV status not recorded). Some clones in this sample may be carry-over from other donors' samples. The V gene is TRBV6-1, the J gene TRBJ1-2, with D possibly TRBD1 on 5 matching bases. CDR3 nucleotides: TGTGCCAGCAGTGAAGGGGCAGGGTTTGGGGCTGGCTACACCTTC. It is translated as CASSEGAGFGAGYTF.